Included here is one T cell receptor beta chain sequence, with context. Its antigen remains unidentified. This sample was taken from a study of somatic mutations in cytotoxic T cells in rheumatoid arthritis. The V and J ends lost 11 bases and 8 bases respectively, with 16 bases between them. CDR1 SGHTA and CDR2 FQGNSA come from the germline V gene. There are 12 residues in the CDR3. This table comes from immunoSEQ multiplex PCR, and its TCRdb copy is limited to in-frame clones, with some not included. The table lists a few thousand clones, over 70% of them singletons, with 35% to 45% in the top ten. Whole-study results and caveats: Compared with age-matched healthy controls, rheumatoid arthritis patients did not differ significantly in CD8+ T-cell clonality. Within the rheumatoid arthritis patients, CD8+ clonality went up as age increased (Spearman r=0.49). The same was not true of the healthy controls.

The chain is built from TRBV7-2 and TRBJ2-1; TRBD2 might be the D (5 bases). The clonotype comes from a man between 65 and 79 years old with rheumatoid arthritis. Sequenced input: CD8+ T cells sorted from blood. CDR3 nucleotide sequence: TGTGCCGCCGGTGGGAGATGGGATGAGCAGTTCTTC. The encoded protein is CAAGGRWDEQFF.